A selection of T cell receptor beta chains follows, all from one sample in a study of CD4 T cells in relation to SARS-CoV-2 and coronaviruses. Their antigens remain unidentified. TCRdb keeps only in-frame clones here, not all; method: immunoSEQ multiplex PCR. This repertoire shows under 30,000 clones, about 78% found once; its top ten account for roughly 12%. The sequenced sample consisted of CD4+ T cells from PBMCs, cultured in vitro. These receptors were collected from a human donor in good health. Each CDR3 is given with its conserved first and last residue. A D gene is named only where the DNA matches it firmly. Size is omitted from some rows. Given values are once, few, many or a class for expanded clones.

D,size,J,V,CDR3,DNA
TRBD1,NA,TRBJ1-1,TRBV18,CASSPVQGATEAFF,TGTGCCAGCTCACCGGTGCAGGGGGCCACTGAAGCTTTCTTT
NA,NA,TRBJ2-5,TRBV3-1/TRBV3-2,CASSLPLGVHIETQYF,TGTGCCAGCAGCCTCCCTTTGGGGGTGCACATAGAGACCCAGTACTTC
NA,NA,TRBJ1-3,TRBV14,CASSQGSGNTIYF,TGTGCCAGCAGCCAAGGTTCGGGAAACACCATATATTTT
NA,NA,TRBJ2-5,TRBV7-7,CASSLDGRGWETQYF,TGTGCCAGCAGCTTAGACGGCAGGGGCTGGGAGACCCAGTACTTC
NA,NA,TRBJ1-1,TRBV7-2,CASSSQAYTEAFF,TGTGCCAGCAGCTCCCAGGCTTACACTGAAGCTTTCTTT
NA,NA,TRBJ1-6,TRBV11-2,CASSLDRGSPLHF,TGTGCCAGCAGCTTAGATCGCGGGTCCCCCCTCCACTTT
NA,NA,TRBJ2-7,TRBV19,CASSSLGGGKLYEQYF,TGTGCCAGTAGTTCCCTTGGAGGCGGTAAGCTCTACGAGCAGTACTTC
NA,once,TRBJ1-2,TRBV6-5,CASSYGGGGGYTF,TGTGCCAGCAGTTACGGGGGCGGGGGTGGCTACACCTTC
TRBD2,NA,TRBJ2-1,TRBV6-5,CASSYSFASGNEQFF,TGTGCCAGCAGTTACTCTTTCGCTAGCGGCAATGAGCAGTTCTTC
TRBD2,NA,TRBJ2-2,TRBV30,CAWSGTSGKSGGELFF,TGTGCCTGGAGTGGGACTAGCGGGAAGTCAGGGGGGGAGCTGTTTTTT
TRBD1,NA,TRBJ2-2,TRBV11-3,CASSLVTGENTGELFF,TGTGCCAGCAGCTTAGTAACAGGGGAGAACACCGGGGAGCTGTTTTTT
NA,NA,TRBJ2-1,TRBV30,CAWRLGRNEQFF,TGTGCCTGGAGGCTCGGGCGCAATGAGCAGTTCTTC
NA,NA,TRBJ2-7,TRBV4-3,CASSQMLANTYEQYF,TGCGCCAGCAGCCAGATGCTAGCGAACACCTACGAGCAGTACTTC
TRBD1,NA,TRBJ1-6,TRBV11-2,CASSLNPDRGGSPLHF,TGTGCCAGCAGCCTCAATCCGGACAGGGGGGGATCACCCCTCCACTTT
TRBD2,NA,TRBJ2-1,TRBV9,CASSVSGGSYNEQFF,TGTGCCAGCAGCGTATCGGGGGGCTCCTACAATGAGCAGTTCTTC
NA,NA,TRBJ1-1,TRBV27,CASSPRTVWGTEAFF,TGTGCCAGCAGTCCCAGGACAGTTTGGGGCACTGAAGCTTTCTTT
TRBD2,NA,TRBJ2-5,TRBV20-1,CSASSSGGLFKTQYF,TGCAGTGCTAGTTCTAGCGGGGGCCTCTTTAAGACCCAGTACTTC
TRBD1,NA,TRBJ2-7,TRBV3-1/TRBV3-2,CASSQGATGAYEQYF,TGTGCCAGCAGCCAAGGTGCGACAGGGGCCTACGAGCAGTACTTC
NA,NA,TRBJ1-1,TRBV27,CASSKPKDSQNTEAFF,TGTGCCAGCAGTAAGCCTAAGGACAGCCAGAACACTGAAGCTTTCTTT
TRBD1,NA,TRBJ1-1,TRBV7-8,CASSRIGTGWNTEAFF,TGTGCCAGCAGCAGGATAGGGACAGGGTGGAACACTGAAGCTTTCTTT
NA,NA,TRBJ1-1,TRBV9,CASSVASQGTHEAFF,TGTGCCAGCAGCGTAGCTAGCCAGGGGACCCATGAAGCTTTCTTT
NA,NA,TRBJ1-6,TRBV18,CASSPGGTNSPLHF,TGTGCCAGCTCACCAGGGGGAACGAATTCACCCCTCCACTTT
NA,NA,TRBJ2-3,TRBV10-1,CASSRLERTDTQYF,TGCGCCAGCAGTAGACTAGAAAGGACAGATACGCAGTATTTT
TRBD1,NA,TRBJ1-2,TRBV30,CACPPGQGNGYTF,TGTGCCTGCCCGCCCGGACAGGGTAATGGCTACACCTTC
NA,NA,TRBJ2-1,TRBV29-1,CSVESDLVNEQFF,TGCAGCGTTGAATCTGACCTAGTGAATGAGCAGTTCTTC
NA,NA,TRBJ1-1,TRBV4-3,CASSQDRLNTEAFF,TGCGCCAGCAGCCAAGATAGGCTGAACACTGAAGCTTTCTTT
TRBD1,NA,TRBJ1-4,TRBV6-5,CASSFSTGANEKLFF,TGTGCCAGCAGTTTTTCGACAGGGGCTAATGAAAAACTGTTTTTT
NA,NA,TRBJ2-2,TRBV9,CASSVQGNTGELFF,TGTGCCAGCAGCGTACAGGGAAACACCGGGGAGCTGTTTTTT
TRBD2,NA,TRBJ2-3,TRBV10-3,CAISDVAGGIDTQYF,TGTGCCATCAGTGATGTAGCGGGGGGCATAGATACGCAGTATTTT
NA,NA,TRBJ2-1,TRBV11-2,CASSLPRNEQFF,TGTGCCAGCAGCTTACCGCGGAATGAGCAGTTCTTC
TRBD2,NA,TRBJ2-1,TRBV6-5,CASSPGLAFNEQFF,TGTGCCAGCAGCCCCGGACTAGCTTTCAATGAGCAGTTCTTC
TRBD2,NA,TRBJ2-5,TRBV6-2/TRBV6-3,CASSRGLAGPQETQYF,TGTGCCAGCAGCCGGGGACTAGCGGGACCTCAAGAGACCCAGTACTTC
NA,NA,TRBJ2-5,TRBV6-5,CASSSMRAQETQYF,TGTGCCAGCAGCTCCATGAGAGCACAAGAGACCCAGTACTTC
NA,NA,TRBJ2-5,TRBV29-1,CSVDDQGVETQYF,TGCAGCGTTGACGACCAGGGTGTGGAGACCCAGTACTTC
NA,NA,TRBJ2-2,TRBV7-8,CASSRGGSSNTGELFF,TGTGCCAGCAGCCGAGGTGGCAGTTCGAACACCGGGGAGCTGTTTTTT
TRBD2,NA,TRBJ2-3,TRBV19,CASKRTLAGKGADTQYF,TGTGCCAGTAAAAGGACGCTAGCGGGAAAGGGGGCAGATACGCAGTATTTT
TRBD2,NA,TRBJ2-3,TRBV7-3,CASSLSPGLAATDTQYF,TGTGCCAGCAGCTTAAGTCCGGGGCTAGCGGCCACAGATACGCAGTATTTT
TRBD1,NA,TRBJ1-5,TRBV7-2,CASSLQGNQPQHF,TGTGCCAGCAGCCTACAGGGGAATCAGCCCCAGCATTTT
TRBD1,NA,TRBJ1-2,TRBV28,CASSTNNRGRYGYTF,TGTGCCAGCTCGACCAATAACAGGGGTAGATATGGCTACACCTTC
NA,NA,TRBJ1-6,TRBV28,CASAGPNSPLHF,TGTGCCAGCGCGGGTCCGAATTCACCCCTCCACTTT
TRBD2,once,TRBJ2-5,TRBV10-3,CAIGTSGSSRETQYF,TGTGCCATCGGGACTAGCGGGAGTTCCAGGGAGACCCAGTACTTC
NA,NA,TRBJ2-2,TRBV28,CASSFHAGELFF,TGTGCCAGCAGTTTTCATGCCGGGGAGCTGTTTTTT
TRBD2,NA,TRBJ2-1,TRBV24-1,CATRNAGLAGRNEQFF,TGTGCCACCAGGAACGCGGGACTAGCGGGGAGAAATGAGCAGTTCTTC
NA,NA,TRBJ2-2,TRBV10-1,CASSTGVSDTGELFF,TGCGCCAGCAGTACGGGGGTATCGGACACCGGGGAGCTGTTTTTT
NA,once,TRBJ2-7,TRBV7-9,CASSLGVSPSNNYEQYF,TGTGCCAGCAGCTTAGGGGTATCGCCTTCGAACAATTACGAGCAGTACTTC
NA,few,TRBJ2-6,TRBV29-1,CSVGEDPVLTF,TGCAGCGTTGGTGAGGACCCCGTCCTGACTTTC
NA,NA,TRBJ2-7,TRBV5-1,CASSLGRGSEQYF,TGCGCCAGCAGCTTGGGCCGGGGCTCCGAGCAGTACTTC
TRBD1,NA,TRBJ1-2,TRBV11-2,CASRGTGKDGYTF,TGTGCCAGCAGGGGGACAGGGAAGGATGGCTACACCTTC
NA,NA,TRBJ2-1,TRBV12-3/TRBV12-4,CASSSEAGEQFF,TGTGCCAGCAGTTCGGAGGCGGGTGAGCAGTTCTTC
TRBD1,few,TRBJ1-5,TRBV2,CASNRGPSNQPQHF,TGTGCCAGTAACAGGGGGCCAAGCAATCAGCCCCAGCATTTT
TRBD2,NA,TRBJ2-1,TRBV7-9,CASSYLAVSYNEQFF,TGTGCCAGCAGCTACCTAGCGGTCTCCTACAATGAGCAGTTCTTC
TRBD1,once,TRBJ1-4,TRBV5-4,CASRRQGHEKLFF,TGTGCCAGTAGACGACAGGGACATGAAAAACTGTTTTTT
NA,NA,TRBJ1-2,TRBV4-1,CASSQVGGEDGYTF,TGCGCCAGCAGCCAAGTGGGAGGGGAGGATGGCTACACCTTC
TRBD2,NA,TRBJ2-3,TRBV3-1/TRBV3-2,CASSQDPSGGALTSTDTQYF,TGTGCCAGCAGCCAAGACCCTAGCGGGGGAGCGCTTACTAGCACAGATACGCAGTATTTT
TRBD2,NA,TRBJ2-5,TRBV24-1,CATSDSGGGYQETQYF,TGTGCCACCAGTGATTCGGGCGGGGGGTACCAAGAGACCCAGTACTTC
NA,NA,TRBJ1-2,TRBV15,CATSRASYGYTF,TGTGCCACCAGCAGAGCGTCCTATGGCTACACCTTC